This TCR beta chain was captured by sequencing in a study of OX40 agonist ivuxolimab in advanced cancers. Context from the whole study: Ivuxolimab, which targeted the costimulatory receptor OX40 (CD134), was an agonistic, fully human IgG2 monoclonal antibody. Intravenous ivuxolimab was administered to patients every 2 weeks at six dose levels: 0.01, 0.1, 0.3, 1.5, 3 and 10 mg/kg. Of the approximately 50 dose-escalation patients, hepatocellular carcinoma was present in about 19, melanoma in roughly 15, renal cell carcinoma in 9 and head and neck cancer in 9. In the dose-escalation cohort, around four fifths of patients were male, and the mean age was around 65 years with a range of roughly 20 to 80. Prior anti-PD-1, anti-PD-L1 or anti-CTLA-4 therapy was permitted, and checkpoint inhibitors had been received by about two fifths of dose-escalation patients. Three dose-escalation patients achieved partial responses, one with hepatocellular carcinoma and two with cutaneous melanoma. The purpose of peripheral TCRbeta sequencing was to test whether ivuxolimab changed TCR sequence diversity and led to clonal T-cell expansion. The paper covers the monotherapy dose-escalation part of the phase I ivuxolimab trial, which included N ≈ 57 patients. Points the paper makes about the study in general: Low levels of normalized T-cell clonal expansion were also seen in some nonresponding patients. At doses of 0.1 to 3.0 mg/kg, clonal expansion of both CD4+ and CD8+ T cells in blood was seen between baseline and week 6. Partial responders in the 0.1-3.0 mg/kg groups had among the lowest normalized peripheral clonal expansion, especially among CD8+ T cells. After ivuxolimab, more expanded clones were found on average in CD8+ T cells than in CD4+ T cells. Which antigens the clonally expanded peripheral T cells were specific for was not determined.

Genomic DNA was isolated from the sorted cells so that the TCRbeta CDR3 region could be sequenced. The immunoSEQ Assay was used for sequencing of TCRbeta CDR3 regions. TCRdb re-hosts the immuneACCESS table, in-frame sequences only. Its copies lack some clones; in the studies checked, an unresolved V gene accounts for under half of them, and the cause for the rest is not known. In all, the sample holds about 69,000 clones, and approximately 90% of those were seen once. The ten largest clones capture 5.5% to 8% of the sample. The trial excluded patients who had a history of autoimmune disease or were on systemic immunosuppression. Peripheral blood for TCR sequencing was collected from all dose cohorts at baseline, on cycle 4 day 1, and on cycle 7 day 1. The samples were drawn from a first-in-human, open-label, multicenter phase I dose-escalation trial of ivuxolimab. Adults with locally advanced or metastatic melanoma, renal cell carcinoma, hepatocellular carcinoma or head and neck squamous cell carcinoma were enrolled in the trial. Before TCR sequencing, CD4+ T cells and CD8+ T cells from peripheral blood were sorted into separate populations.

Comment on this clone: The target of this receptor is not known. Per-nucleotide qualities are absent, and no much larger clonotype sits a single base away.

CDR1 and CDR2, per the germline V gene, are LGHNA and YNFKEQ. Taken from cysteine to phenylalanine, the CDR3 has 14 residues. Only CDR3 DNA remains: 42 bases, in frame from the first base. V sheds 5 bases and J sheds 7 bases, leaving 18 bases between their ends. The chain joins TRBV4-2 to TRBJ2-7; no D gene is confidently identified. The source material was CD4+ or CD8+ T cells sorted from blood, sampled in a trial of the OX40 agonist ivuxolimab. The TCR comes from an adult with an advanced solid tumor such as melanoma, head and neck, liver or kidney cancer. The DNA reads TGTGCCAGCAGCGCCCTAGGTCCCTCGCTGGAGCAGTACTTC. The resulting protein is CASSALGPSLEQYF.